This TCR beta chain was identified in a study of blood T cells in healthy people across ages. Every sample yielded at least 6 million isolated PBMCs. A second PCR, run for about 7 to 11 cycles, used a sample-barcoded 5' primer plus a J-beta primer mix. Each of the samples gave a minimum of 2.5 million paired-end reads that contained CDR3. TCRdb re-called the 5' RACE reads through MiXCR, storing one row per CDR3 protein. The sample shows hundreds of thousands of distinct CDR3 sequences, 58% of them seen only once. The germline gives CDR1 KGHDR, CDR2 SFDVKD. The V and J ends lost 4 bases and 2 bases, in that order; junction bases with no gene match: 13. CDR3 length: 18 amino acids.

The chain combines TRBV24-1 with TRBJ2-3, with 8 bases identical to TRBD1. Specimen: blood. This clonotype was sampled from a man between 60 and 75 years old in good health. CDR3 sequence: CATSDQRRDRGNTDTQYF. The DNA of the CDR3 is TGTGCCACCAGTGACCAAAGACGAGACAGGGGTAACACAGATACGCAGTATTTT.